The 19 T cell receptor beta chains below were found in one sample sequenced in a study of blood T cell repertoires in COVID-19. TCRdb keeps only in-frame clones here, not all; method: immunoSEQ multiplex PCR. This repertoire shows approximately 90,000 clones, 65% to 80% found once; its top ten account for less than 60%. Material: peripheral blood. These receptors all stem from a human donor in a cohort sampled during active COVID-19.

A single count supports this clone. The chain combines TRBV7-9 with TRBJ2-2; D is unresolved. V was pared by 10 bases and J by 3 bases, with 18 bases between. The CDR3 has 15 amino acids. Germline lookup yields CDR1 SEHNR and CDR2 FQNEAQ (reference sequence). The CDR3 is CATPRYYEDTGELFF. CDR3 coding DNA: TGTGCCACCCCGCGATATTATGAGGACACCGGGGAGCTGTTTTTT.

This sequence joins TRBV12-3 or TRBV12-4 and TRBJ2-7, with TRBD1 identical over 8 bases. The J segment lost 7 bases and the V segment lost 8 bases, leaving 10 bases of the junction unmatched. This CDR3 region has 13 residues. DNA of the CDR3: TGTGCCAGCTCCAGCAGGGGGCTTGGTGAGCAGTACTTC. Encoded protein: CASSSRGLGEQYF.

There are a few counts of this clone. The chain carries TRBV15 and TRBJ2-1; TRBD2 agrees at 7 bases. This CDR3 contains 16 residues. Germline V gene lookup returns CDR1 LNHNV and CDR2 YYDKDF (reference sequence). Germline trimming cut 4 bases from V and 0 bases from J; bases unmatched to any gene: 6. The CDR3: CATSIQRGSSYNEQFF. The CDR3 nucleotides are TGTGCCACCAGCATCCAGCGGGGAAGCTCCTACAATGAGCAGTTCTTC.

This chain connects TRBV6-5 to TRBJ2-5, with 11 bases lining up with TRBD2. Germline lookup yields CDR1 MNHEY and CDR2 SVGAGI. This CDR3 is 14 amino acids long. V was clipped by 7 bases and J by 4 bases; unmatched bases: 5. The CDR3 sequence is CASNIAGGPETQYF. The CDR3 DNA is TGTGCCAGCAATATAGCGGGAGGGCCAGAGACCCAGTACTTC.

The chain couples TRBV9 to TRBJ2-2; possible D gene TRBD2, 5 bases. V lost 0 bases to trimming and J lost 7 bases, with 13 bases between them. Germline CDR1 reads SGDLS; CDR2 reads YYNGEE. The CDR3 has 15 residues. Written as DNA, the CDR3 is TGTGCCAGCAGCGTAGTGGCGGCTGGAGGCGGGGAGCTGTTTTTT. This translates into CASSVVAAGGGELFF.

This chain uses TRBV5-1 with TRBJ1-1; 9 nucleotides match TRBD1. There are 14 residues in the CDR3. V lost 4 bases to trimming and J lost 6 bases; unmatched junction nucleotides: 7. CDR1 is SGHRS and CDR2 is YFSETQ in the germline V gene. DNA of the CDR3: TGCGCCAGCAGCCCGGGACAGGGAGTTTCTGAAGCTTTCTTT. Its translation is CASSPGQGVSEAFF.

The chain joins TRBV19 to TRBJ1-5; D unclear. The CDR3 consists of 16 residues. The V end was cut by 4 bases, the J end by 0 bases, with 13 bases between. CDR1 is LNHDA, CDR2 SQIVND, per germline (reference sequence). The DNA of the CDR3 is TGTGCCAGTAGTACCAGACACTTTAATAGCAATCAGCCCCAGCATTTT. It specifies CASSTRHFNSNQPQHF.

This clone showed up just once. This chain joins TRBV10-3 and TRBJ2-1, with 8 bases lining up with TRBD2. This CDR3 spans 13 amino acids. CDR1 ENHRY and CDR2 SYGVKD come from the germline V gene. CDR3 residues: CVGTPREGPEEFF. The CDR3 DNA sequence: TGTGTCGGAACCCCCCGGGAGGGCCCGGAGGAGTTCTTC.

The chain combines TRBV7-9 with TRBJ1-5; D unresolved. The V gene lost 5 bases and the J gene lost 7 bases, with 18 bases spanning the gap. Germline V lookup: CDR1 SEHNR, CDR2 FQNEAQ (reference sequence). The CDR3 is 15 amino acids. The DNA of the CDR3 is TGTGCCAGCAGCCCGGCTGACTCAGCTTTGCAGCCCCAGCATTTT. This translates into CASSPADSALQPQHF.

The chain joins TRBV28 to TRBJ2-1; 11 nucleotides match TRBD2. The germline CDR1 and CDR2 sequences are MDHEN and SYDVKM. The CDR3 runs to 15 residues. The junction had 6 bases not matched to a gene; V was cut back by 6 bases and J by 5 bases. CDR3 residues: CASSLGTSGNNEQFF. The CDR3 DNA is TGTGCCAGCAGCCTCGGGACTAGCGGAAACAATGAGCAGTTCTTC.

The chain combines TRBV28 with TRBJ2-7; 9 bases map to TRBD1. The CDR3 extends over 15 amino acids. Germline V CDR1 and CDR2: MDHEN, SYDVKM. The junction had 11 bases not matched to a gene; V was cut back by 5 bases and J by 6 bases. CDR3 sequence reads: CASSLSGTGLVEQYF. As DNA, the CDR3 is TGTGCCAGCAGTCTCTCCGGGACAGGGTTAGTCGAGCAGTACTTC.

J is TRBJ2-1 and V is TRBV5-4; D is perhaps TRBD1 (5 bases). V was trimmed by 3 bases and J by 7 bases, leaving 14 bases between them. The length of the CDR3 is 14 residues. In germline, CDR1 is SGHNT, CDR2 YYREEE (reference sequence). This CDR3 reads CASSSQASGNEQFF. CDR3 in DNA: TGTGCCAGCAGCTCACAGGCTTCCGGGAATGAGCAGTTCTTC.

This clone appeared once. V gene TRBV9 combines with J gene TRBJ2-7; 10 nucleotides match TRBD2. This CDR3 is built from 18 residues. Unmatched junction bases numbered 13, after V lost 0 bases and J lost 4 bases. The germline V gene has CDR1 SGDLS and CDR2 YYNGEE. The CDR3 region is CASSVGAGGSFFSYEQYF. CDR3 nucleotides: TGTGCCAGCAGCGTAGGAGCGGGAGGGTCCTTTTTTTCTTACGAGCAGTACTTC.

J is TRBJ2-5 and V is TRBV6-5, with 8 bases matching TRBD2. Germline-derived CDR1 and CDR2 are MNHEY and SVGAGI. V lost 2 bases to trimming and J lost 6 bases; unmatched junction nucleotides: 8. This CDR3 is 15 amino acids long. The CDR3, as DNA: TGTGCCAGCAGTTACCAAGCGGGAGCGGGAAAGACCCAGTACTTC. Translation: CASSYQAGAGKTQYF.

The chain uses TRBV19 and TRBJ2-2; 10 bases match TRBD2. The V segment lost 6 bases and the J segment 8 bases; nucleotides outside the gene matches: 9. Germline values: CDR1 LNHDA, CDR2 SQIVND (reference sequence). The CDR3 spans 15 residues. In DNA, the CDR3 is TGTGCCAGTAGGGGTTTAGCGGGAGGTTCTGGGGAGCTGTTTTTT. It yields the protein CASRGLAGGSGELFF. Full variable domain (rest looked up from reference TRBV19 and TRBJ2-2): DGGITQSPKYLFRKEGQNVTLSCEQNLNHDAMYWYRQDPGQGLRLIYYSQIVNDFQKGDIAEGYSVSREKKESFPLTVTSAQKNPTAFYLCASRGLAGGSGELFFGEGSRLTVL.

This clone was recorded a few times. V and J are TRBV7-8 and TRBJ1-5, with D unresolved. The V end lost 2 bases, the J end lost 0 bases, and 11 bases lay between the germline ends. Germline assignment: CDR1 SGHVS and CDR2 FQNEAQ. CDR3 length: 16 amino acids. In nucleotides, the CDR3 is TGTGCCAGCAGCTTATCTCGAGTCGTTAGCAATCAGCCCCAGCATTTT. Translated, it gives CASSLSRVVSNQPQHF.

V gene TRBV18 combines with J gene TRBJ2-2; D call uncertain. Trimming removed 3 bases from V and 2 bases from J, with 4 bases in between. Germline V gives CDR1 KGHSH, CDR2 LQKENI. This CDR3 comprises 13 residues. CDR3 coding DNA: TGTGCCAGCTCACCTCAAAACACCGGGGAGCTGTTTTTT. Translation gives CASSPQNTGELFF.

The chain uses TRBV9 and TRBJ2-7; D is uncertain. CDR1 is SGDLS and CDR2 is YYNGEE in the germline V gene. CDR3 length: 12 residues. V shed 0 bases and J shed 2 bases, with 3 bases lying between them. Written as DNA, the CDR3 is TGTGCCAGCAGCGTAGCTACCTACGAGCAGTACTTC. Protein sequence: CASSVATYEQYF.

V usage is TRBV27 and J usage is TRBJ2-3, with D possibly being TRBD2 (6 bases). This CDR3 is 16 amino acids long. Germline CDR1 reads MNHEY; CDR2 reads SMNVEV (reference sequence). V was pared by 7 bases and J by 7 bases, with 24 bases between. The CDR3 bases are TGTGCCAGCAAACTTCTGTCGGGAGTAGCGACGAATACGCAGTATTTT. Translation gives CASKLLSGVATNTQYF.